The following is a T cell receptor beta chain sequence with its context. Its antigen is unidentified. From germline, CDR1 is SGDLS and CDR2 YYNGEE. Trimming stripped 4 bases from V and 6 bases from J, with 14 bases between. The CDR3 loop spans 13 amino acids. The entry originates in a study of tissue T cells after allogeneic stem cell transplantation. Findings of the study overall: Only a limited share of tissue TCRs appeared in blood or spleen. Motif-based clustering found tissue-specific repertoire signatures shared across patients, though few clones were shared. Anatomically similar tissues had similar TCR repertoires within each patient.

Libraries were prepared by immunoSEQ multiplex PCR; TCRdb keeps only in-frame clonotypes and omits some of them. The sample lists about 1,600 clones, 55% to 80% occurring once. Sequences were derived from esophagus tissue, sampled at autopsy. This sequence originates from a woman aged 18-50 years with breast cancer. The V call is TRBV9, the J call TRBJ2-7, with a weak D call TRBD2 (6 bases). The CDR3 sequence: CASSTTSEGEQYF. The CDR3 region has the DNA TGTGCCAGCAGCACCACATCGGAGGGCGAGCAGTACTTC.